This TCR beta chain was found in a study of human T cells and chemical hapten exposure. Study-wide context: Largely, small differences in pooled library volume made per-sample TCR yields vary.

The study's findings and limits: The study found that DPC sensitization did not change TCRs above 1 in 1000 frequency.

In germline, CDR1 is LGHNA, CDR2 YSLEER. The V end lost 0 bases, the J end lost 1 base, and 12 bases lay between the germline ends. This CDR3 contains 17 residues. Source study methods: The median was approximately 89,000 TCRs per sample, ranging roughly 20,000 to 750,000. From the RACE reads, TCRdb called clonotypes with MiXCR, one entry per CDR3 protein. The V and J calls here are based on TCRdb, not the publication. This table holds 25,000 to 35,000 distinct CDR3 sequences, over 4.5% found once. Time point of the sample: patch test 3, about 24 weeks after DPC sensitization. Treatment of the sample: therapeutic diphenylcyclopropenone sensitization with weekly scalp DPC. Concerning this clonotype itself: The antigen is undetermined.

The receptor was isolated from a man aged 25 to 40 with alopecia areata. Some clones in this sample may be carry-over from other donors' samples. The source was whole blood, collected in connection with sensitization to the hapten diphenylcyclopropenone (DPC). This chain joins TRBV4-3 and TRBJ1-4; D is uncertain. The DNA for the CDR3 is TGCGCCAGCAGCCAAGAGGCTTATCCTCTAACTAATGAAAAACTGTTTTTT. The encoded protein is CASSQEAYPLTNEKLFF.